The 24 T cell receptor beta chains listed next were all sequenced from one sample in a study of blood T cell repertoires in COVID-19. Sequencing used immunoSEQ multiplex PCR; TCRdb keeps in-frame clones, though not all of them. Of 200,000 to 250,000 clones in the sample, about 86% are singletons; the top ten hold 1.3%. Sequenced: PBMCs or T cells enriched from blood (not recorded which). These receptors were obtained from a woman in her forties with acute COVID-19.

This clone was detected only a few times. In nucleotides, the CDR3 is TGCAGCGGTTGGGACAGGGCGGCTTTCTTT. Amino acids: CSGWDRAAFF. The V and J genes are TRBV29-1 and TRBJ1-1; 9 bases line up with TRBD1. Per the germline V gene, CDR1 is SQVTM and CDR2 is ANQGSEA. V shed 7 bases and J 11 bases; nucleotides not matched to a gene: 5. This CDR3 is 10 amino acids long.

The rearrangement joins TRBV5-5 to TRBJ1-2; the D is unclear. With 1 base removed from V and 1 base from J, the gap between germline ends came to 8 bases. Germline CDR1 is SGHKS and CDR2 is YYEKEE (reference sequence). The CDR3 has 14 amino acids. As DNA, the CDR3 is TGTGCCAGCAGCTTGAACGAGCATAACTATGGCTACACCTTC. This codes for CASSLNEHNYGYTF.

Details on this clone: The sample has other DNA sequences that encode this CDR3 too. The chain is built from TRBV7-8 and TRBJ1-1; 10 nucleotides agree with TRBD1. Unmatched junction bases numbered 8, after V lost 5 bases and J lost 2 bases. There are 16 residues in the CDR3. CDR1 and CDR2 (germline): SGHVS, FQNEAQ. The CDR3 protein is CASSPRDRGLNTEAFF. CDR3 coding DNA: TGTGCCAGCAGCCCCCGGGACAGGGGCCTTAACACTGAAGCTTTCTTT.

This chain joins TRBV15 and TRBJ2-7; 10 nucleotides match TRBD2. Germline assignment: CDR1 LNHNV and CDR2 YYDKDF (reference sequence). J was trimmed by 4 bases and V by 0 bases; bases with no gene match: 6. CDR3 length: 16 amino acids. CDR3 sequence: CATSRDISGGGYEQYF. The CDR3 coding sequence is TGTGCCACCAGCAGAGATATAAGCGGGGGGGGTTACGAGCAGTACTTC.

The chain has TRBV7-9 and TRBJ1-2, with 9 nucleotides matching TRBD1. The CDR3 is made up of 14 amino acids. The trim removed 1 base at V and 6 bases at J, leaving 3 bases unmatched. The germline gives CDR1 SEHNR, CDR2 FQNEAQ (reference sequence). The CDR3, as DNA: TGTGCCAGCAGCTTAGGGACAGGGGTGGATGGCTACACCTTC. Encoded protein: CASSLGTGVDGYTF.

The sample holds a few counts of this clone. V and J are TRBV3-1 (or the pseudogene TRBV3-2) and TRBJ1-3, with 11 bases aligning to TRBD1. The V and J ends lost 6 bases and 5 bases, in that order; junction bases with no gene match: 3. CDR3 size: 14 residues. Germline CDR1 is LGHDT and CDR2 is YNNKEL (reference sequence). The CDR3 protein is CASRGQGDRNTIYF. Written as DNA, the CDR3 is TGTGCCAGCAGGGGACAGGGGGATAGAAACACCATATATTTT.

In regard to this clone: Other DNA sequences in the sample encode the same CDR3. For the CDR3, the DNA is TGCAGTGCTAGACAGGGCAACGAGCAGTACTTC. It translates to CSARQGNEQYF. V and J are TRBV20-1 and TRBJ2-7, with D possibly matching TRBD1 (5 bases). Germline CDR1 reads DFQATT; CDR2 reads SNEGSKA (reference sequence). The CDR3 has 11 amino acids. V gave up 2 bases and J gave up 5 bases, with 7 bases separating them.

The CDR3 here is CSVARSSYEQYF. CDR3 nucleotides: TGCAGCGTTGCGCGGAGCTCCTACGAGCAGTACTTC. The chain links TRBV29-1 to TRBJ2-7, with no clear D. Germline lookup yields CDR1 SQVTM and CDR2 ANQGSEA. V was cut by 4 bases and J by 0 bases, with 7 bases left in between. The CDR3 extends over 12 amino acids.

The CDR3 coding sequence is TGTGCCAGCAGTTCCGGGACTCTATATGGCTACACCTTC. It is translated as CASSSGTLYGYTF. V is TRBV6-5 and J is TRBJ1-2, with D maybe TRBD1 (5 bases). Germline values: CDR1 MNHEY, CDR2 SVGAGI. The V end lost 4 bases, the J end lost 5 bases, and 11 bases lay between the germline ends. The CDR3 contains 13 residues.

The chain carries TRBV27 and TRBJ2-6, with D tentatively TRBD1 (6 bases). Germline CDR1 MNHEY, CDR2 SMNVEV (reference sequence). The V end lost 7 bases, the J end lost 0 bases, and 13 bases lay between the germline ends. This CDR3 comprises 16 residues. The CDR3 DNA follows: TGTGCCAGCACCCTCCTGGACAGCTCTGGGGCCAACGTCCTGACTTTC. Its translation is CASTLLDSSGANVLTF. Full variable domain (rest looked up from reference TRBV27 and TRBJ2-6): EAQVTQNPRYLITVTGKKLTVTCSQNMNHEYMSWYRQDPGLGLRQIYYSMNVEVTDKGDVPEGYKVSRKEKRNFPLILESPSPNQTSLYFCASTLLDSSGANVLTFGAGSRLTVL.

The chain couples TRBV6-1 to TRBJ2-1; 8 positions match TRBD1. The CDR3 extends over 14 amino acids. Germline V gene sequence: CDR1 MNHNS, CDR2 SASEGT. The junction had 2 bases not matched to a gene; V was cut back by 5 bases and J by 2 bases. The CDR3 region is CASSPGQAYNEQFF. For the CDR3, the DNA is TGTGCCAGCAGTCCGGGACAGGCCTACAATGAGCAGTTCTTC.

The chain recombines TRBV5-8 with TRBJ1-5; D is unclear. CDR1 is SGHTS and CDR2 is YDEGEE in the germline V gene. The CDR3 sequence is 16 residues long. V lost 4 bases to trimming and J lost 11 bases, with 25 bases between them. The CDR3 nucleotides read TGTGCCAGCAGCCTCCTCACTGACACGGGTAGGAGGACCCAGCATTTT. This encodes CASSLLTDTGRRTQHF.

The CDR3 coding sequence is TGTGCCAGCAGCTTGGCCAACTACTTTGGGTTGGAAACCCAGTACTTC. This codes for CASSLANYFGLETQYF. The J gene is TRBJ2-5, the V gene TRBV5-4; D unresolved. V was pared by 0 bases and J by 8 bases, with 20 bases between. This CDR3 has 16 amino acids. Looked up from germline, CDR1 is SGHNT and CDR2 is YYREEE (reference sequence).

Here the CDR3 reads CATSDRGQSSYEQYF. The DNA of the CDR3 is TGTGCCACCAGTGACCGTGGACAGTCCTCCTACGAGCAGTACTTC. The gene calls are TRBV24-1 and TRBJ2-7, with a possible D match to TRBD1 (6 bases). From germline, CDR1 is KGHDR and CDR2 SFDVKD. The CDR3 covers 15 residues. The germline V and J ends were trimmed by 4 bases and 0 bases, with 12 bases remaining between them.

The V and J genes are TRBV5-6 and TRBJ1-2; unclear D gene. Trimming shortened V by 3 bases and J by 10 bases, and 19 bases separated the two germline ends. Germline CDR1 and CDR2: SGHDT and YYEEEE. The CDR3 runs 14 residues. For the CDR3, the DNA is TGTGCCAGCAGCTCGAGGACGAGCGGCAATGACTACACCTTC. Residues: CASSSRTSGNDYTF.

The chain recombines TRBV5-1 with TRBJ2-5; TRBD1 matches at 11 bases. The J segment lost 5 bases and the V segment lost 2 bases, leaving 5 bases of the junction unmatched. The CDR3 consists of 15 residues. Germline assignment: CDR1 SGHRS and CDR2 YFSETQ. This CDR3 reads CASSFSGTGGETQYF. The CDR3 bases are TGCGCCAGCAGCTTCTCCGGGACAGGGGGGGAGACCCAGTACTTC.

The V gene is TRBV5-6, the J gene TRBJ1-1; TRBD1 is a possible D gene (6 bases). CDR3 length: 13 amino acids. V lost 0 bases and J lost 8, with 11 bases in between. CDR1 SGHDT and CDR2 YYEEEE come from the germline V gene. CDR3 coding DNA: TGTGCCAGCAGCTTGGTTGTGGGGACAGAAGCTTTCTTT. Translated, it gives CASSLVVGTEAFF. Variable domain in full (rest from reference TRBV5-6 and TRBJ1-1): DAGVTQSPTHLIKTRGQQVTLRCSPKSGHDTVSWYQQALGQGPQFIFQYYEEEERQRGNFPDRFSGHQFPNYSSELNVNALLLGDSALYLCASSLVVGTEAFFGQGTRLTVV.

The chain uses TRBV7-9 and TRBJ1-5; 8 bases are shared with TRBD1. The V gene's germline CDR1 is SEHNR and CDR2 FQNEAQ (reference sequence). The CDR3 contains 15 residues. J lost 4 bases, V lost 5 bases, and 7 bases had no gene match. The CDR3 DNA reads TGTGCCAGCAGCCCAATGGGGGACAGGAATCAGCCCCAGCATTTT. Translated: CASSPMGDRNQPQHF.

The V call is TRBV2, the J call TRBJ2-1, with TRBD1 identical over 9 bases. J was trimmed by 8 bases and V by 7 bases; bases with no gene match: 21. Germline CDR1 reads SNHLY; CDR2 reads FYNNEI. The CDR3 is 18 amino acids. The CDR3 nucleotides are TGTGCCAGCATCCCGGACAGGGGTAGAGCACCAGACGTCGATGAGCAGTTCTTC. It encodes CASIPDRGRAPDVDEQFF. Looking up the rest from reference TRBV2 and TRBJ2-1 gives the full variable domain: EPEVTQTPSHQVTQMGQEVILRCVPISNHLYFYWYRQILGQKVEFLVSFYNNEISEKSEIFDDQFSVERPDGSNFTLKIRSTKLEDSAMYFCASIPDRGRAPDVDEQFFGPGTRLTVL.

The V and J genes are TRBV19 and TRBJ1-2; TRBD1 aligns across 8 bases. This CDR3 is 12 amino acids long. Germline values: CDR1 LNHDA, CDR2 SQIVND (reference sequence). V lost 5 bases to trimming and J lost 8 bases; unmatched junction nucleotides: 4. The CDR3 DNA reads TGTGCCAGTAGTGCCCACAGGGGGGGCTACACCTTC. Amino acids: CASSAHRGGYTF.

In nucleotides, the CDR3 is TGTGCCTGGAGTTGGGGACTAGCGAACACCGGGGAGCTGTTTTTT. Translated: CAWSWGLANTGELFF. The chain has TRBV30 and TRBJ2-2; 8 bases are a match to TRBD2. In germline, CDR1 is GTSNPN, CDR2 SVGIG (reference sequence). V dropped 2 bases and J dropped 0; count of bases not matched to a gene: 2. This CDR3 region has 15 residues.

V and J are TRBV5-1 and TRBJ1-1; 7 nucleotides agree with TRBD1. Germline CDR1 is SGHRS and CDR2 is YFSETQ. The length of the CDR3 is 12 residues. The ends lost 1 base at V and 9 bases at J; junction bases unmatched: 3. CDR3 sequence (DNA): TGCGCCAGCAGCTTGTTACAGGGGAAAGCTTTCTTT. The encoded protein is CASSLLQGKAFF.

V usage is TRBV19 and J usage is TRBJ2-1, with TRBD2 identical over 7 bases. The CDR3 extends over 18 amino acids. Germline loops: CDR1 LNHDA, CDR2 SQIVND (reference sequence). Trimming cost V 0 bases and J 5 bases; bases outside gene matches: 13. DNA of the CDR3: TGTGCCAGTAGTATAGATCATGGGCTAGCGGCCACGCACAATGAGCAGTTCTTC. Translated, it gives CASSIDHGLAATHNEQFF.

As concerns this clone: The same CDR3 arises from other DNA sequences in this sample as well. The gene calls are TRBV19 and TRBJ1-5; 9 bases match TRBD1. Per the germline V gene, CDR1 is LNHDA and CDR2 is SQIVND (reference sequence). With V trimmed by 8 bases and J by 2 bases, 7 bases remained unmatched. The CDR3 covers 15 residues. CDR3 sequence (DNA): TGTGCCAGTTCCCGGGACAGGGTAGGCAATCAGCCCCAGCATTTT. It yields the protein CASSRDRVGNQPQHF.